Shown below are 16 T cell receptor beta chains from a single sample sequenced in a study of beta chain features in type 1 diabetes. Notes on the study in general: Type 1 diabetes patients had TCRB CDR3s that were shorter (moderately but significantly so) in all four CD4+ subsets.

Antigen specificity for these receptors is unknown. The sequenced template was cDNA made from the entire isolated RNA. Sequencing used immunoSEQ multiplex PCR; TCRdb keeps in-frame clones, though not all of them. The sample has hundreds of thousands of clones; 10% to 15% are singletons. Sequencing used naive CD4+ T cells from blood. The receptors were gathered from a man younger than 35 with type 1 diabetes.

The chain is built from TRBV6-5 and TRBJ2-3; D might be TRBD2 (5 bases). The germline V gene encodes CDR1 MNHEY and CDR2 SVGAGI. The CDR3 contains 11 residues. V lost 6 bases to trimming and J lost 7 bases, with 8 bases between them. CDR3 DNA: TGTGCCAGCAGCTCGGGGAATACGCAGTATTTT. It specifies CASSSGNTQYF.

This clone was recorded a few times. CDR3 DNA sequence: TGTGCCTGGAGTAAGGGGGGTGATAATTCACCCCTCCACTTT. Translating gives CAWSKGGDNSPLHF. The chain has TRBV30 and TRBJ1-6; possible D gene TRBD1, 6 bases. The V and J ends lost 2 bases and 5 bases respectively, with 10 bases between them. CDR1 and CDR2 (germline): GTSNPN, SVGIG (reference sequence). This CDR3 has 14 residues.

CDR3 protein: CASSSYDGWPGNEQFF. The CDR3 DNA sequence: TGTGCCAGCAGCTCGTACGACGGCTGGCCTGGGAATGAGCAGTTCTTC. The chain employs TRBV5-6 and TRBJ2-1, with D uncertain. Trimming removed 3 bases at V and 7 bases at J, with 20 bases between. Germline CDR1 is SGHDT and CDR2 is YYEEEE. The CDR3 consists of 16 residues. The entire variable domain, with the rest obtained from reference TRBV5-6 and TRBJ2-1, is as follows: DAGVTQSPTHLIKTRGQQVTLRCSPKSGHDTVSWYQQALGQGPQFIFQYYEEEERQRGNFPDRFSGHQFPNYSSELNVNALLLGDSALYLCASSSYDGWPGNEQFFGPGTRLTVL.

This clone showed up just once. The CDR3 loop reads CAWSVHGALGQPQHF. CDR3 in DNA: TGTGCCTGGAGTGTACACGGGGCCCTCGGTCAGCCCCAGCATTTT. V gene TRBV30 combines with J gene TRBJ1-5; D is possibly TRBD1 (5 bases). From germline, CDR1 is GTSNPN and CDR2 SVGIG (reference sequence). V lost 0 bases, J lost 6 bases, and 15 bases lay in between. The CDR3 spans 15 residues.

J is TRBJ2-3 and V is TRBV6-6; 9 nucleotides align to TRBD1. Germline CDR1 MNHNY, CDR2 SVGAGI (reference sequence). With V trimmed by 6 bases and J by 6 bases, 13 bases remained unmatched. This CDR3 spans 16 amino acids. CDR3 amino acids: CASRTPKDRGGDTQYF. CDR3 DNA: TGTGCCAGCAGAACCCCAAAGGACAGGGGCGGTGATACGCAGTATTTT.

This clone was detected a few times. The DNA of the CDR3 is TGCAGTGCTAGAGCTCCGGGGGAGCAGTACTTC. Translated: CSARAPGEQYF. The genes are TRBV20-1 and TRBJ2-7; D might be TRBD2 (5 bases). Germline loops: CDR1 DFQATT, CDR2 SNEGSKA (reference sequence). V lost 1 base, J lost 7 bases, and 8 bases lay in between. This CDR3 contains 11 residues.

Regarding this clone: This CDR3 is also generated by other DNA sequences in the sample. The J gene is TRBJ1-1, the V gene TRBV5-1, with D possibly TRBD1 on 6 matching bases. The germline gives CDR1 SGHRS, CDR2 YFSETQ. The CDR3 covers 13 residues. With 4 bases removed from V and 1 base from J, the gap between germline ends came to 8 bases. CDR3 nucleotides: TGCGCCAGCAGCGCGGGACAGAACACTGAAGCTTTCTTT. Amino acids: CASSAGQNTEAFF.

The chain uses TRBV19 and TRBJ2-3; 9 bases align to TRBD2. CDR1 LNHDA and CDR2 SQIVND come from the germline V gene (reference sequence). The V and J ends lost 4 bases and 3 bases, in that order; junction bases with no gene match: 2. CDR3 length: 14 amino acids. The CDR3 spells CASSSGGDTDTQYF. The CDR3 nucleotides read TGTGCCAGTAGTAGCGGGGGGGATACAGATACGCAGTATTTT.

This clone was seen a handful of times. The J gene is TRBJ2-7, the V gene TRBV28; 8 bases line up with TRBD1. V lost 6 bases and J lost 4; bases outside the gene matches: 8. CDR1 is MDHEN, CDR2 SYDVKM, per germline. CDR3 length equals 14 residues. Here the CDR3 reads CASRPTGVGYEQYF. For the CDR3, the DNA is TGTGCCAGCAGGCCGACAGGGGTCGGGTACGAGCAGTACTTC.

This clone was picked up a small number of times. The chain joins TRBV7-9 to TRBJ2-5; perhaps TRBD1 as D (5 bases). The CDR3 has 14 residues. The germline V gene has CDR1 SEHNR and CDR2 FQNEAQ (reference sequence). The V gene lost 3 bases and the J gene lost 5 bases, with 13 bases spanning the gap. CDR3 coding DNA: TGTGCCAGCAGCTTTTGGGGCCCGTCGGAGACCCAGTACTTC. This sequence encodes CASSFWGPSETQYF. Drawing the rest from reference TRBV7-9 and TRBJ2-5, the complete variable domain is DTGVSQNPRHKITKRGQNVTFRCDPISEHNRLYWYRQTLGQGPEFLTYFQNEAQLEKSRLLSDRFSAERPKGSFSTLEIQRTEQGDSAMYLCASSFWGPSETQYFGPGTRLLVL.

This clone has a handful of counts. The V gene is TRBV6-1, the J gene TRBJ1-5, with 8 bases lining up with TRBD1. The V segment lost 6 bases and the J segment 4 bases; nucleotides outside the gene matches: 8. The CDR3 loop spans 15 amino acids. In germline, CDR1 is MNHNS, CDR2 SASEGT. CDR3 coding DNA: TGTGCCAGCAGCGACGGACAGGGACAGAATCAGCCCCAGCATTTT. This sequence encodes CASSDGQGQNQPQHF.

The chain combines TRBV6-1 with TRBJ1-2, with 9 bases aligning to TRBD1. Looked up from germline, CDR1 is MNHNS and CDR2 is SASEGT. The CDR3 totals 15 residues. The ends lost 7 bases at V and 2 bases at J; junction bases unmatched: 8. In DNA form, the CDR3 reads TGTGCCAGCACCAAGGGACAGGGTGTAAACTATGGCTACACCTTC. Protein sequence: CASTKGQGVNYGYTF.

This clone was counted between two and nine times. The V and J genes are TRBV25-1 and TRBJ2-3; D is unclear. The CDR3 extends over 14 amino acids. Trimming removed 10 bases at V and 1 base at J, with 15 bases between. Per germline, CDR1 MGHDK and CDR2 SYGVNS. CDR3 nucleotides: TGTGCCACCGTGGACGGCCCTGGCACAGATACGCAGTATTTT. This codes for CATVDGPGTDTQYF. Based on the CDR3 plus reference TRBV25-1 and TRBJ2-3, the full variable domain is EADIYQTPRYLVIGTGKKITLECSQTMGHDKMYWYQQDPGMELHLIHYSYGVNSTEKGDLSSESTVSRIRTEHFPLTLESARPSHTSQYLCATVDGPGTDTQYFGPGTRLTVL.

The chain combines TRBV29-1 with TRBJ2-7; D uncertain. V lost 3 bases to trimming and J lost 0 bases, with 9 bases between them. This CDR3 comprises 13 residues. CDR1 SQVTM and CDR2 ANQGSEA come from the germline V gene. In DNA, the CDR3 is TGCAGCGTTGATAAGGGAACCTCCTACGAGCAGTACTTC. Its protein product is CSVDKGTSYEQYF.

This clone showed up just a few times. The chain joins TRBV6-6 to TRBJ2-7; D is unresolved. This CDR3 comprises 12 residues. Looked up from germline, CDR1 is MNHNY and CDR2 is SVGAGI (reference sequence). Deletions cut 6 bases from V and 2 bases from J, with 8 bases between. CDR3 region: CASSKGPYEQYF. For the CDR3, the DNA is TGTGCCAGCAGCAAAGGGCCCTACGAGCAGTACTTC.

V is TRBV18 and J is TRBJ2-2; D not certain. Deletions cut 8 bases from V and 0 bases from J, with 16 bases between. The CDR3 extends over 16 amino acids. Germline CDR1 reads KGHSH; CDR2 reads LQKENI. CDR3 residues: CASPRAPTANTGELFF. In DNA form, the CDR3 reads TGTGCCAGCCCCCGGGCACCGACCGCGAACACCGGGGAGCTGTTTTTT.